The 2 T cell receptor beta chains reported below all come from one sample, sequenced in a study of blood T cell repertoires in COVID-19. Here immunoSEQ multiplex PCR was the method, and the copy in TCRdb shows in-frame clones only, minus some. The sample contains about 220,000 clones, less than 85% of which appear only once. The specimen was peripheral blood. Receptors originate from an elderly woman with acute or convalescent COVID-19.

This clone was seen at least ten times. The chain uses TRBV2 and TRBJ2-2; 8 bases match TRBD2. CDR3 size: 15 residues. Germline CDR1 is SNHLY and CDR2 is FYNNEI. With V trimmed by 5 bases and J by 3 bases, 5 bases remained unmatched. CDR3 sequence: CASSPSTSDTGELFF. The CDR3 coding sequence is TGTGCCAGCAGTCCATCGACTAGCGACACCGGGGAGCTGTTTTTT.

The CDR3: CASSLRQGLNTEAFF. The CDR3 coding sequence is TGTGCCAGTAGTCTGCGACAGGGCCTGAACACTGAAGCTTTCTTT. The chain employs TRBV19 and TRBJ1-1; 7 nucleotides agree with TRBD1. The CDR3 totals 15 residues. V lost 5 bases and J lost 0; bases outside the gene matches: 6. CDR1 and CDR2 (germline): LNHDA, SQIVND (reference sequence).